This TCR beta chain is drawn from a study of radiation and T cells in renal cell carcinoma. Broader study findings: Baseline intratumoral clonotype presence is unknown without pretreatment biopsies.

This clone was counted once. What it binds is not known. Clones were sequenced by immunoSEQ multiplex PCR, and TCRdb holds only the in-frame ones, with some missing. Here the sample spans under 200,000 clones, roughly 90% being singletons. Time point noted: blood 4 weeks post-SBRT, at nephrectomy. Documented treatment: 15 Gy SBRT to primary tumor, nephrectomy 4 weeks later. Nephrectomy followed 15 Gy stereotactic body radiation by 4 weeks. After SBRT, blood was collected at 2 and 4 weeks, plus baseline. The sequenced sample was blood, obtained from a patient whose treatment included radiotherapy and nephrectomy. The receptor was isolated from a woman aged 50 to 65 with renal cell carcinoma.

CDR3 nucleotides: TGCGCCAGCAGCCGCTTAGGACGGTTGACTAGCACAGATACGCAGTATTTT. Protein sequence: CASSRLGRLTSTDTQYF. The chain links TRBV4-1 to TRBJ2-3; no firm D call. The V and J ends lost 4 bases and 0 bases respectively, with 17 bases between them. CDR3 length: 17 residues. Germline V gene sequence: CDR1 MGHRA, CDR2 YSYEKL.